This is a list of T cell receptor beta chains from one sample in a study of post-analysis software for immune sequencing data. TCRdb ran MiXCR on the PCR reads and lists one entry per CDR3 protein. The profile shows a few hundred thousand distinct CDR3 sequences, 30% to 40% of them singletons. The specimen was blood. The receptor set was obtained from a girl aged 2-15 years with multiple sclerosis. The CDR3 runs from the conserved cysteine through the conserved F or W. The D gene is left open where the match is weak. Not all rows give a size; the values are once, few, many and, for expanded clones, a class.

many - TRBJ2-1 TRBV4-1 CASSLRGGYNEQFF TGCGCCAGCAGCTTAAGGGGAGGTTACAATGAGCAGTTCTTC
- - TRBJ2-7 TRBV27 CASSLTGTFNYEQYF TGTGCCAGCAGTTTAACCGGGACTTTCAACTACGAGCAGTACTTC
- - TRBJ1-5 TRBV27 CASSLSAPREGYQPQHF TGTGCCAGCAGTTTATCGGCTCCCAGGGAAGGATATCAGCCCCAGCATTTT
few - TRBJ2-1 TRBV14 CASSQPTGSPSYNEQFF TGTGCCAGCAGCCAACCCACAGGTTCCCCCTCCTACAATGAGCAGTTCTTC
few - TRBJ1-5 TRBV6-6 CASSYQHQPQHF TGTGCCAGCAGTTACCAACATCAGCCCCAGCATTTT
- TRBD2 TRBJ2-1 TRBV14 CASSKETSGGVSSYNEQFF TGTGCCAGCAGCAAAGAAACTAGCGGAGGCGTGAGCTCCTACAATGAGCAGTTCTTC
many - TRBJ1-2 TRBV6-5 CASSYTGYGYTF TGTGCCAGCAGTTACACAGGGTATGGCTACACCTTC
- - TRBJ1-2 TRBV7-9 CASSLQGSPRHGYTF TGTGCCAGCAGCTTACAGGGGAGCCCTAGGCATGGCTACACCTTC
few - TRBJ2-1 TRBV12-5 CASGLVVSMYGSYNERFF TGTGCTAGTGGTTTGGTGGTGAGTATGTATGGCTCCTACAATGAGCGGTTCTTC
- TRBD2 TRBJ2-1 TRBV4-2 CASSQLARLAGGPDEQFF TGTGCCAGCAGCCAACTCGCCAGACTAGCGGGAGGGCCGGATGAGCAGTTCTTC
few - TRBJ1-5 TRBV20-1 CSARDTPLSYQPQHF TGCAGTGCTAGAGATACCCCGTTGAGTTATCAGCCCCAGCATTTT
- - TRBJ2-5 TRBV7-2 CASSFEGGQGETQYF TGTGCCAGCAGCTTTGAGGGGGGGCAAGGGGAGACCCAGTACTTC
- TRBD1 TRBJ2-5 TRBV9 CASSARQGPAEQYF TGTGCCAGCAGCGCGAGACAGGGACCCGCGGAGCAGTACTTC
- TRBD2 TRBJ2-3 TRBV7-2 CTSNPRLAGTDTQYF TGTACCAGCAACCCAAGACTAGCGGGCACAGATACGCAGTATTTT
- - TRBJ2-3 TRBV7-9 CASSYLLARDDTQYF TGTGCCAGCAGCTACCTCCTCGCCCGGGACGATACGCAGTATTTT
few - TRBJ2-4 TRBV20-1 CSAPPDRKNIQYF TGCAGTGCCCCCCCGGACAGAAAAAACATTCAGTACTTC
few - TRBJ2-7 TRBV28 CASSRVSYEQYF TGTGCCAGCAGCCGGGTTTCCTACGAGCAGTACTTC
- - TRBJ2-1 TRBV5-1 CASSFWPMEQFF TGCGCCAGCAGCTTTTGGCCCATGGAGCAGTTCTTC
- - TRBJ2-1 TRBV6-1 CASRYRTDLAFF TGTGCCAGCAGATACAGGACGGACTTGGCGTTCTTC
- - TRBJ2-1 TRBV12-3/TRBV12-4 CASRLSSYNEQVF TGTGCCAGCAGGTTGAGCTCCTACAATGAGCAGGTCTTC
few TRBD2 TRBJ2-7 TRBV29-1 CSVEGAGGRSSYEQYF TGCAGCGTTGAAGGAGCGGGAGGGAGGAGCTCCTACGAGCAGTACTTC
few - TRBJ1-4 TRBV28 CASNPVRGSFEKLFF TGTGCCAGCAACCCAGTACGAGGCTCTTTCGAAAAACTGTTTTTT
- TRBD1 TRBJ2-3 TRBV25-1 CASSEPPKVPGQGVVITDTQYF TGTGCCAGCAGTGAACCTCCGAAAGTCCCGGGACAGGGAGTGGTCATCACAGATACGCAGTATTTT
- - TRBJ2-1 TRBV7-2 CASSSRPSYNEQFF TGTGCCAGCAGCTCAAGACCCTCCTACAATGAGCAGTTCTTC
- - TRBJ1-6 TRBV7-2 CASSYPGILSYNSPLHF TGTGCCAGCAGTTATCCCGGGATCCTCTCCTATAATTCACCCCTCCACTTT
- - TRBJ2-1 TRBV6-1 CASSAEGQILYNEQFF TGTGCCAGCAGTGCGGAAGGACAGATCCTATACAATGAGCAGTTCTTC
- - TRBJ1-6 TRBV15 CTTSARTDSPLHF TGTACCACCAGCGCCAGGACGGATTCACCCCTCCACTTT
many - TRBJ2-7 TRBV6-6 CASSYRQGSGKQYF TGTGCCAGCAGTTACCGTCAGGGAAGTGGAAAGCAGTACTTC
few TRBD2 TRBJ2-5 TRBV9 CASSVRSSGGALETQYF TGTGCCAGCAGCGTACGGTCTAGCGGGGGGGCCCTAGAGACCCAGTACTTC
few - TRBJ2-7 TRBV11-1 CASSPRGGSGSYEQYF TGTGCCAGCAGCCCCAGGGGCGGGAGTGGTTCCTACGAGCAGTACTTC
few - TRBJ2-3 TRBV28 CASSIRSGSTDTQYF TGTGCCAGCAGTATTCGGAGCGGTTCCACAGATACGCAGTATTTT
- TRBD1 TRBJ1-4 TRBV7-2 CASSTGQGATNEKLFF TGTGCCAGCAGCACCGGACAGGGGGCAACTAATGAAAAACTGTTTTTT
few - TRBJ1-5 TRBV7-8 CASSLALQPQHF TGTGCCAGCAGCCTAGCCCTTCAGCCCCAGCATTTT
many - TRBJ2-1 TRBV29-1 CSVRGQPTYNEQFF TGCAGCGTTCGTGGGCAGCCCACCTACAATGAGCAGTTCTTC
- TRBD2 TRBJ2-3 TRBV20-1 CSAISQGTSGTDTQYF TGCAGTGCTATCTCTCAGGGGACTAGCGGTACAGATACGCAGTATTTT
few TRBD1 TRBJ1-2 TRBV12-3/TRBV12-4 CASRRDRVVGYTF TGTGCCAGCAGACGGGACAGGGTGGTGGGCTACACCTTC
few - TRBJ2-1 TRBV4-2 CASSQAGQQRNEQFF TGTGCCAGCAGCCAAGCCGGACAGCAGCGCAATGAGCAGTTCTTC
- - TRBJ1-2 TRBV7-9 CASSLETDYGYTF TGTGCCAGCAGCTTAGAGACAGACTATGGCTACACCTTC
- - TRBJ2-3 TRBV4-3 CASSQVWDNTDTQYF TGCGCCAGCAGCCAAGTGTGGGACAACACAGATACGCAGTATTTT
- - TRBJ2-5 TRBV29-1 CSAGTVQETRYF TGCAGCGCCGGGACGGTACAAGAGACCCGGTACTTC
- - TRBJ2-5 TRBV28 CASRIVDREQYF TGTGCCAGCAGGATAGTGGACCGGGAGCAGTACTTC
few TRBD2 TRBJ2-7 TRBV29-1 CSVLREDEQYF TGCAGCGTTTTGCGGGAGGACGAGCAGTACTTC
- - TRBJ1-2 TRBV10-3 CAIRDGDINYGYTF TGTGCCATCAGGGACGGGGACATAAACTATGGCTACACCTTC
- TRBD1 TRBJ1-2 TRBV6-6 CASSYSVGQGENGYTF TGTGCCAGCAGTTACTCCGTTGGACAGGGAGAAAATGGCTACACCTTC
- TRBD2 TRBJ2-1 TRBV29-1 CSVVSGLADEQFF TGCAGCGTTGTATCAGGACTAGCGGATGAGCAGTTCTTC
few TRBD1 TRBJ2-7 TRBV6-5 CASSYAGQGMGEQYF TGTGCCAGCAGTTACGCGGGACAGGGAATGGGCGAGCAGTACTTC
- TRBD2 TRBJ2-1 TRBV5-5 CASSVSGGAGNEQFF TGTGCCAGCAGCGTGAGCGGGGGTGCGGGGAATGAGCAGTTCTTC
medium-sized - TRBJ2-7 TRBV29-1 CSAETGPTYEQYF TGCAGCGCAGAGACCGGGCCTACCTACGAGCAGTACTTC
many TRBD2 TRBJ2-1 TRBV4-1 CASSQASGAYNEQFF TGCGCCAGCAGCCAAGCTAGCGGGGCCTACAATGAGCAGTTCTTC
few - TRBJ2-4 TRBV18 CASSRSAYRRENIQYF TGTGCCAGCTCACGATCAGCCTACAGGAGGGAGAACATTCAGTACTTC
- TRBD2 TRBJ2-1 TRBV18 CASCGGPPEDEQFF TGTGCCAGCTGCGGGGGGCCGCCGGAAGATGAGCAGTTCTTC
- TRBD1 TRBJ1-2 TRBV19 CASSIKGDRNYGYTF TGTGCCAGTAGTATTAAAGGGGACAGAAACTATGGCTACACCTTC
once - TRBJ1-2 TRBV10-3 CAISGSGVGNYGYTF TGTGCCATCAGTGGTTCGGGGGTCGGAAACTATGGCTACACCTTC
many - TRBJ2-6 TRBV2 CASSEQRKVIGANVLTF TGTGCCAGCAGTGAACAACGAAAGGTTATCGGGGCCAACGTCCTGACTTTC
few - TRBJ2-1 TRBV12-3/TRBV12-4 CASSLKGGYNEQFF TGTGCCAGCAGTTTGAAGGGGGGTTACAATGAGCAGTTCTTC